This TCR beta chain is from a study of blood T cell repertoires in COVID-19. Study in general: Both acute and convalescent COVID-19 samples were obtained from the United States, Italy and Spain. T cells, B-cell-depleted T cells, or PBMCs provided the cDNA or gDNA that served as material.

The CDR3 runs 12 residues. V was cut by 8 bases and J by 0 bases, with 8 bases left in between. Per the germline V gene, CDR1 is LNHDA and CDR2 is SQIVND (reference sequence). Sequencing used immunoSEQ multiplex PCR; TCRdb keeps in-frame clones, though not all of them. Of 70,000 or so clones in the sample, 82% were seen once. The TCR originated in a human donor in a cohort sampled during active COVID-19. The sequenced material came from peripheral blood. The rearrangement joins TRBV19 to TRBJ2-7; a weak D match, TRBD2 (7 bases). The CDR3 DNA reads as TGTGCCAGTCGGGGGGCCTCCTACGAGCAGTACTTC. It codes for CASRGASYEQYF.